Below are 10 T cell receptor beta chains sequenced from a single sample in a study of Ad26.COV2.S vaccination and SARS-CoV-2 variants. Treatment specified: 15 to 20 received Ad26.COV2.S at low or high dose, single or two shots; a few received placebo; per-sample allocation not given. After the first vaccine or placebo injection, samples were drawn on day 63. Libraries were prepared by immunoSEQ multiplex PCR; TCRdb keeps only in-frame clonotypes and omits some of them. The sample holds about 400,000 clones, approximately 90% seen once. Sequenced material: peripheral blood, taken in a trial of Ad26.COV2.S vaccine versus placebo. These receptor sequences come from a person between 18 and 65 years old who received the Ad26.COV2.S COVID-19 vaccine or a placebo.

This chain uses TRBV4-3 with TRBJ2-5; TRBD1 matches at 9 bases. V was pared by 6 bases and J by 1 base, with 3 bases of the junction left unmatched. This CDR3 region has 14 residues. The V gene's germline CDR1 is LGHNA and CDR2 YSLEER. The CDR3 nucleotides are TGCGCCAGCAGTCCGGGACAGGGCCAAGAGACCCAGTACTTC. Amino acid sequence: CASSPGQGQETQYF.

The J gene is TRBJ2-3, the V gene TRBV7-2; D unclear. Trimming shortened V by 7 bases and J by 0 bases, and 2 bases separated the two germline ends. Germline V CDR1 and CDR2: SGHTA, FQGNSA. The CDR3 spans 11 residues. The CDR3 sequence is CASTSTDTQYF. The CDR3 region has the DNA TGTGCCAGCACTAGCACAGATACGCAGTATTTT.

This chain's CDR3 is CASNENEQFF. The CDR3 DNA reads as TGTGCCAGCAACGAAAATGAGCAGTTCTTC. This chain connects TRBV12-3 or TRBV12-4 to TRBJ2-1; D uncertain. The ends were cut back, 7 bases at V and 7 bases at J, with 5 bases in the middle. This CDR3 has 10 amino acids.

V and J are TRBV6-6 and TRBJ1-1, with 9 bases fitting TRBD1. Losses at the gene ends were 0 bases for V and 14 bases for J; bases not matched to a gene: 4. In germline, CDR1 is MNHNY, CDR2 SVGAGI (reference sequence). The CDR3 length is 12 residues. The CDR3 DNA sequence: TGTGCCAGCAGTTACTCGACGGACAGGGGCTTCTTT. Its translation: CASSYSTDRGFF.

V gene TRBV4-1 combines with J gene TRBJ1-1, with 11 bases lining up with TRBD1. Germline V gene lookup returns CDR1 MGHRA and CDR2 YSYEKL. After removal of 3 bases from V and 5 bases from J, the junction contained 8 bases not matched to a gene. The CDR3 is made up of 16 amino acids. CDR3 region: CASSQIGTGGNTEAFF. The CDR3 nucleotides read TGCGCCAGCAGCCAGATCGGGACAGGGGGTAATACTGAAGCTTTCTTT.

This rearrangement joins TRBV6-5 to TRBJ1-5; 8 bases line up with TRBD1. This CDR3 contains 14 residues. Looked up from germline, CDR1 is MNHEY and CDR2 is SVGAGI. The V and J ends lost 6 bases and 6 bases, in that order; junction bases with no gene match: 7. The CDR3 protein is CASRDREARQPQHF. The CDR3 nucleotides are TGTGCCAGCAGGGACAGGGAGGCACGTCAGCCCCAGCATTTT.

V gene TRBV18 combines with J gene TRBJ2-2; D is uncertain. Trimming removed 4 bases at V and 5 bases at J, with 8 bases between. Germline V gene lookup returns CDR1 KGHSH and CDR2 LQKENI. This CDR3 comprises 13 residues. CDR3 bases: TGTGCCAGCTCACATACCAGAACCGGGGAGCTGTTTTTT. Its translation: CASSHTRTGELFF.

This chain joins TRBV4-3 and TRBJ2-3; D possibly corresponds to TRBD1 (6 bases). The CDR3 totals 18 residues. The V end was cut by 0 bases, the J end by 0 bases, with 16 bases between. Germline CDR1 is LGHNA and CDR2 is YSLEER. CDR3 nucleotide sequence: TGCGCCAGCAGCCAAGAGGTGGCCGGGACATTAAGCACAGATACGCAGTATTTT. Its protein product is CASSQEVAGTLSTDTQYF.

CDR3 in amino acids: CAWSTGRRNEQYF. As DNA, the CDR3 is TGTGCCTGGAGCACAGGGAGGAGGAACGAGCAGTACTTC. The chain recombines TRBV30 with TRBJ2-7, with D tentatively TRBD1 or TRBD2 (6 bases each). V lost 3 bases to trimming and J lost 5 bases, with 14 bases between them. This CDR3 is built from 13 residues. Germline CDR1 is GTSNPN and CDR2 is SVGIG (reference sequence).

V usage is TRBV28 and J usage is TRBJ2-5; a weak D match, TRBD1 (5 bases). Germline CDR1 MDHEN, CDR2 SYDVKM. The CDR3 has 13 residues. V was pared by 4 bases and J by 2 bases, with 8 bases between. The CDR3 sequence is CASSSQVQETQYF. The CDR3 DNA reads TGTGCCAGCAGTTCACAGGTTCAAGAGACCCAGTACTTC.